This TCR beta chain was found in a study of T cell responses to AZD1222 COVID-19 vaccine. Findings and limits, study-wide: It was only a handful of AZD1222 recipients who were seropositive at baseline. It should be noted that donors were predominantly white British and more often female, and clonal diversity was possibly underestimated. Regions 160-218 and 743-854 dominated among vaccine-associated CD4 TCRs spanning spike.

As to this clone: Its target is unknown.

V was pared by 0 bases and J by 7 bases, with 11 bases of the junction left unmatched. The CDR3 has 18 residues. The germline V gene encodes CDR1 SGHRS and CDR2 YFSETQ. The protocol was immunoSEQ multiplex PCR, while the TCRdb copy is restricted to in-frame clones and leaves out a portion. The data contain some 150,000 clones, around 84% of them singletons. The chain employs TRBV5-1 and TRBJ2-1; 12 bases fit TRBD2. The sequenced sample was peripheral blood, obtained 28 days after the second AZD1222 dose. The receptor's source is an adult who received the AZD1222 COVID-19 vaccine. The CDR3 DNA reads TGCGCCAGCAGCTTGGGCCTCCTAGCGGGAGGGACCGTGAATGAGCAGTTCTTC. Translation: CASSLGLLAGGTVNEQFF. The complete variable domain, with remaining parts taken from reference TRBV5-1 and TRBJ2-1, reads KAGVTQTPRYLIKTRGQQVTLSCSPISGHRSVSWYQQTPGQGLQFLFEYFSETQRNKGNFPGRFSGRQFSNSRSEMNVSTLELGDSALYLCASSLGLLAGGTVNEQFFGPGTRLTVL.